This T cell receptor delta chain originates from a study of gamma delta lymphoproliferative disorders and STAT genes. Turning to the study itself: The LymphoTrack Dx TCRG Assay amplified gamma chains from at least 50 ng of genomic DNA. The EuroClonality-NGS protocol was used to prepare delta libraries. Study results and limitations: In whole-repertoire clustering, gamma separated patients from controls, unlike delta. Most major patient clonotypes were shared with at least one healthy donor.

Sequencing used genomic DNA taken from PBMCs of patients and controls. With CATT, TCRdb re-called clones from the multiplex PCR reads. Of some 1,400 delta-chain clones in the sample, roughly 0.9% were seen once. This clone appeared a few times. What it binds is unknown. A far bigger clonotype differs at one base, so this is likely a read error. Germline CDR1 TSWWSYY, CDR2 QGS. The CDR3 is 22 amino acids. The junction had 22 bases not matched to a gene; V was cut back by 2 bases and J by 3 bases. The origin of this receptor is a human donor in good health. The source material was blood. This rearrangement joins TRDV1 to TRDJ1, with TRDD3 identical over 12 bases. CDR3 loop: CALGEGVWGKCLGDTRADKLIF. The CDR3 coding sequence is TGTGCTCTTGGGGAAGGAGTGTGGGGAAAGTGTCTGGGGGATACGCGGGCCGATAAACTCATCTTT.